This entry is about one TCR beta chain. Its target is not known. The sample comes from a study of T cells expressing NK-cell markers. Looking at the study overall: It was from sorted CD3+CD56+NKG2C+, CD3+CD56+NKG2C- and CD3+CD56-NKG2C+ T cells that TCR beta repertoires came. Just one sequenced donor of eight was HCMV-seronegative, while seven were seropositive.

UMI-tagged 5'RACE template switching yielded the TCR beta cDNA. Reprocessing the 5' RACE reads, TCRdb reports a single entry for every CDR3 protein and omits DNA. The sample table includes about 180,000 distinct CDR3 sequences. CDR1 is SGHRS, CDR2 YFSETQ, per germline. There are 16 residues in the CDR3. Overall study findings and caveats: Researchers report these clonotypes also headed the CD3+CD56-NKG2C+ fraction in several donors.

The source material was blood T cells: a sorted CD56 or NKG2C T cell subset, CD4+ or CD8+ T cells, or bulk PBMC T cells (not recorded which). The TCR originated in a woman between 18 and 75 years old in good health. V and J are TRBV5-1 and TRBJ2-5; the D gene TCRdb calls, TRBD2, cannot be checked with no DNA. CDR3 region: CASSRSGTTLEETQYF.